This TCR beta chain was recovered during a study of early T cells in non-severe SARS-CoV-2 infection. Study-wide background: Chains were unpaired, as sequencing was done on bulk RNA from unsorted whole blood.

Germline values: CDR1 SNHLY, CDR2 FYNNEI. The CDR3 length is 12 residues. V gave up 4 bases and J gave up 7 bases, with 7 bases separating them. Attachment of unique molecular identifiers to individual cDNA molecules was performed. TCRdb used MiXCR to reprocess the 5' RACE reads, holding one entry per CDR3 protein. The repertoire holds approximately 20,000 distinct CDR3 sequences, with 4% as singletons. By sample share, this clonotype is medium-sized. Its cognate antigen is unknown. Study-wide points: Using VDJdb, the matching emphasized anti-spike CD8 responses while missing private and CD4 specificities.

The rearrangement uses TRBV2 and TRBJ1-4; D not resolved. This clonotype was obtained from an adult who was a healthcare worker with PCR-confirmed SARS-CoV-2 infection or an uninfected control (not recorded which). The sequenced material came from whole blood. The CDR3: CASSVPVEKLFF. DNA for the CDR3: TGTGCCAGCAGTGTGCCCGTTGAAAAACTGTTTTTT.